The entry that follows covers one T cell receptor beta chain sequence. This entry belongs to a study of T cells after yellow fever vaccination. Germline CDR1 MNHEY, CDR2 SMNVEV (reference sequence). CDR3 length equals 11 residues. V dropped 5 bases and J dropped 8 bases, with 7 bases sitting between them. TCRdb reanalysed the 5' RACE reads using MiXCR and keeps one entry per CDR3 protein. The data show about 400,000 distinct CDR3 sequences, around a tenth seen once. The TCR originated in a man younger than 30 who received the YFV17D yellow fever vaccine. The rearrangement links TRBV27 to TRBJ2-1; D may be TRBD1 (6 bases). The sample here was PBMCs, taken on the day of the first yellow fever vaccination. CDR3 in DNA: TGTGCCAGCAGTGGGGGCTATGAGCAGTTCTTC. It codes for CASSGGYEQFF.